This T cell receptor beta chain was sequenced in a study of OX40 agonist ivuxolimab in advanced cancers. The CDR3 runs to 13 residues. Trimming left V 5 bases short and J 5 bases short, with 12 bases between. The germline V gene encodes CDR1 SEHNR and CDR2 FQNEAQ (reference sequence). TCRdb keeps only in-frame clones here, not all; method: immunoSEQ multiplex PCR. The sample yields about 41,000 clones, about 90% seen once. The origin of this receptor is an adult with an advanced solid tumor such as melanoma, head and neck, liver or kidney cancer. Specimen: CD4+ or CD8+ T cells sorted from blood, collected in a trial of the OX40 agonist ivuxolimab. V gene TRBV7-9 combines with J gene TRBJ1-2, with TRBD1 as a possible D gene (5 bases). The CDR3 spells CASSPSEGYGYTF. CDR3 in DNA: TGTGCCAGCAGCCCCTCTGAGGGGTATGGCTACACCTTC.